These 24 T cell receptor beta chains share one sample of origin, sequenced in a study of blood T cell repertoires in COVID-19. TCRdb's copy holds only in-frame clones and misses some; the assay was immunoSEQ multiplex PCR. The data show 250,000 or so clones, roughly 89% seen once. Sequenced sample: peripheral blood. The receptor source for this set is a woman aged 60-70 years with COVID-19, enrolled during active disease.

The V and J genes are TRBV19 and TRBJ1-1; tentatively, D is TRBD1 (6 bases). V shed 7 bases and J shed 0 bases, with 12 bases lying between them. CDR1 and CDR2 (germline): LNHDA, SQIVND (reference sequence). The CDR3 is made up of 14 amino acids. CDR3 amino acids: CASTLDSLNTEAFF. The CDR3 DNA reads as TGTGCCAGTACCCTGGACAGTCTGAACACTGAAGCTTTCTTT.

The V and J genes are TRBV6-2 or TRBV6-3 and TRBJ1-1; 7 bases align to TRBD1. CDR3 length: 19 amino acids. The junction had 17 bases not matched to a gene; V was cut back by 4 bases and J by 0 bases. Germline CDR1 MNHEY, CDR2 SVGEGT. The CDR3 loop reads CASSFDREGTTGVNTEAFF. The CDR3 bases are TGTGCCAGCAGTTTTGACAGGGAAGGGACAACGGGAGTGAACACTGAAGCTTTCTTT.

V gene TRBV4-3 combines with J gene TRBJ1-5, with TRBD1 as a possible D gene (5 bases). The CDR3 covers 18 residues. Germline values: CDR1 LGHNA, CDR2 YSLEER. Trimming removed 2 bases from V and 4 bases from J, with 21 bases in between. The CDR3: CASSQHLTGDGLNQPQHF. CDR3 nucleotides: TGCGCCAGCAGCCAACACCTGACCGGGGACGGACTAAATCAGCCCCAGCATTTT.

DNA of the CDR3: TGTGCCAGCAGTTACGGACACAGTAATTCACCCCTCCACTTT. This sequence encodes CASSYGHSNSPLHF. The rearrangement uses TRBV6-5 and TRBJ1-6; TRBD1 might be the D (5 bases). Deletions cut 2 bases from V and 6 bases from J, with 8 bases between. This CDR3 has 14 amino acids. CDR1 MNHEY and CDR2 SVGAGI come from the germline V gene.

In this sample, this clone turned up a few times. This chain joins TRBV7-3 and TRBJ1-1; possibly TRBD1 for D (5 bases). The germline V gene has CDR1 SGHTA and CDR2 FQGTGA. The CDR3 spans 12 residues. V was cut by 4 bases and J by 7 bases, with 10 bases left in between. The CDR3 sequence: CASSSSQGEAFF. The DNA of the CDR3 is TGTGCCAGCAGCTCATCCCAGGGTGAAGCTTTCTTT.

This chain connects TRBV13 to TRBJ1-2; D might be TRBD1 (5 bases). Germline CDR1 and CDR2: PRHDT and FYEKMQ (reference sequence). CDR3 length: 15 amino acids. The V and J ends lost 4 bases and 2 bases respectively, with 14 bases between them. Here the CDR3 DNA reads TGTGCCAGCAGCTCAGGGACTGGTGAAAACTATGGCTACACCTTC. Its translation: CASSSGTGENYGYTF.

The chain links TRBV6-5 to TRBJ1-1, with D perhaps TRBD1 (5 bases). V lost 6 bases and J lost 3, with 11 bases in between. CDR3 length: 13 amino acids. Germline V gene data show CDR1 as MNHEY and CDR2 as SVGAGI. The CDR3: CASRPDRYTEAFF. CDR3 nucleotides: TGTGCCAGCAGGCCCGACAGATACACTGAAGCTTTCTTT.

V is TRBV6-1 and J is TRBJ1-5, with TRBD1 as a possible D gene (5 bases). Trimming cost V 1 base and J 3 bases, with 10 bases left between them. Germline V gene data show CDR1 as MNHNS and CDR2 as SASEGT. The CDR3 covers 15 residues. In DNA, the CDR3 is TGTGCCAGCAGTGAAGGACAGTCCCTCAATCAGCCCCAGCATTTT. Protein: CASSEGQSLNQPQHF.

This chain connects TRBV7-8 to TRBJ1-5; TRBD1 aligns across 9 bases. The CDR3 extends over 18 amino acids. V was clipped by 3 bases and J by 0 bases; unmatched bases: 9. CDR1 and CDR2 (germline): SGHVS, FQNEAQ. CDR3 sequence reads: CASSLFVGQGNSNQPQHF. The CDR3 DNA reads TGTGCCAGCAGCTTGTTTGTGGGACAGGGAAATAGCAATCAGCCCCAGCATTTT.

V gene TRBV10-1 combines with J gene TRBJ1-5, with 9 bases aligning to TRBD1. The CDR3 contains 16 residues. Germline V lookup: CDR1 WNHNN, CDR2 SYGVQD (reference sequence). The junction had 8 bases not matched to a gene; V was cut back by 6 bases and J by 2 bases. The CDR3: CASRPDRGDRNQPQHF. As DNA, the CDR3 is TGCGCCAGCAGACCGGACAGGGGAGATCGCAATCAGCCCCAGCATTTT.

This clone was detected a few times. V is TRBV19 and J is TRBJ2-7; 10 bases align to TRBD1. This CDR3 region has 16 residues. Trimming took 2 bases from V and 2 from J; bases not matched to a gene: 6. The germline CDR1 and CDR2 sequences are LNHDA and SQIVND (reference sequence). The CDR3 DNA reads TGTGCCAGTAGTATATCGGACAGGGGGGAAGCCTACGAGCAGTACTTC. Translating gives CASSISDRGEAYEQYF. Using reference TRBV19 and TRBJ2-7 for the parts outside the CDR3, the full variable domain is DGGITQSPKYLFRKEGQNVTLSCEQNLNHDAMYWYRQDPGQGLRLIYYSQIVNDFQKGDIAEGYSVSREKKESFPLTVTSAQKNPTAFYLCASSISDRGEAYEQYFGPGTRLTVT.

The chain carries TRBV6-2 or TRBV6-3 and TRBJ1-4, with a weak D call TRBD1 (5 bases). Deletions cut 2 bases from V and 7 bases from J, with 17 bases between. Looked up from germline, CDR1 is MNHEY and CDR2 is SVGEGT. The CDR3 is 16 amino acids. The CDR3: CASSYSSPGVGEKLFF. The DNA of the CDR3 is TGTGCCAGCAGTTACAGCAGTCCGGGGGTGGGTGAAAAACTGTTTTTT.

The CDR3 nucleotides read TGCAGCGTCACCTCGGCGGATTATGGCTACACCTTC. The encoded protein is CSVTSADYGYTF. The chain uses TRBV29-1 and TRBJ1-2; D not resolved. The CDR3 is 12 residues long. Germline V CDR1 and CDR2: SQVTM, ANQGSEA. Trimming stripped 6 bases from V and 5 bases from J, with 13 bases between.

The V and J genes are TRBV25-1 and TRBJ1-4; D gene uncertain. V dropped 2 bases and J dropped 2 bases, with 9 bases sitting between them. CDR1 is MGHDK, CDR2 SYGVNS, per germline. The CDR3 runs 15 residues. CDR3 nucleotide sequence: TGTGCCAGCAGTGAACAACAGTGGACTAATGAAAAACTGTTTTTT. The encoded protein is CASSEQQWTNEKLFF. The whole variable domain, remainder taken from reference TRBV25-1 and TRBJ1-4, is EADIYQTPRYLVIGTGKKITLECSQTMGHDKMYWYQQDPGMELHLIHYSYGVNSTEKGDLSSESTVSRIRTEHFPLTLESARPSHTSQYLCASSEQQWTNEKLFFGSGTQLSVL.

This chain connects TRBV4-2 to TRBJ1-2; 8 nucleotides agree with TRBD1. The V segment lost 1 base and the J segment 7 bases; nucleotides outside the gene matches: 8. The CDR3 runs to 15 residues. The germline V gene encodes CDR1 LGHNA and CDR2 YNFKEQ. CDR3 DNA: TGTGCCAGCAGCCAAGTTCCGCAGGGGGCGCCTGGCTACACCTTC. Its translation: CASSQVPQGAPGYTF.

The CDR3 nucleotides read TGTGCCAGTAGTCCCGACAGGGACTTCACAGATACGCAGTATTTT. Protein product: CASSPDRDFTDTQYF. The rearrangement links TRBV19 to TRBJ2-3, with D perhaps matching TRBD1 (7 bases). Germline V gives CDR1 LNHDA, CDR2 SQIVND (reference sequence). V shed 5 bases and J shed 2 bases, with 14 bases lying between them. The length of the CDR3 is 15 residues.

This rearrangement joins TRBV29-1 to TRBJ2-7; 11 nucleotides align to TRBD2. Germline V gives CDR1 SQVTM, CDR2 ANQGSEA. Losses at the gene ends were 0 bases for V and 3 bases for J; bases not matched to a gene: 10. The CDR3 is 17 residues long. Written as DNA, the CDR3 is TGCAGCGTTGAAGATCCCGCTAGCGGGGGGCAACGCTACGAGCAGTACTTC. Its protein product is CSVEDPASGGQRYEQYF.

With regard to this clone: The same CDR3 can be traced to other DNA sequences in this sample. The V and J genes are TRBV4-2 and TRBJ2-7; 9 bases are a match to TRBD1. The germline CDR1 and CDR2 sequences are LGHNA and YNFKEQ. CDR3 size: 14 residues. Trimming took 4 bases from V and 4 from J; bases not matched to a gene: 5. The CDR3: CASSPGTGIYEQYF. The CDR3 DNA reads as TGTGCCAGCAGCCCCGGGACAGGGATTTACGAGCAGTACTTC.

CDR3 residues: CASSPDRGLSGNTIYF. DNA for the CDR3: TGTGCCAGCAGTCCGGACAGGGGGCTCTCTGGAAACACCATATATTTT. This chain uses TRBV6-6 with TRBJ1-3; 11 nucleotides match TRBD1. The CDR3 sequence is 16 residues long. Germline trimming cut 5 bases from V and 0 bases from J; bases unmatched to any gene: 3. Germline CDR1 reads MNHNY; CDR2 reads SVGAGI (reference sequence).

The V and J genes are TRBV4-3 and TRBJ1-1; maybe TRBD1 (5 bases). The CDR3 covers 18 residues. Trimming shortened V by 0 bases and J by 6 bases, and 23 bases separated the two germline ends. Germline-derived CDR1 and CDR2 are LGHNA and YSLEER. This chain's CDR3 is CASSQDWQGGGGYAEAFF. The CDR3 nucleotides read TGCGCCAGCAGCCAAGATTGGCAGGGAGGTGGTGGATACGCTGAAGCTTTCTTT.

The V and J genes are TRBV9 and TRBJ1-5; D remains unclear. Germline CDR1 and CDR2: SGDLS and YYNGEE. V dropped 4 bases and J dropped 4 bases, with 15 bases sitting between them. The CDR3 spans 15 residues. The CDR3 loop reads CASSTDDRRNQPQHF. For the CDR3, the DNA is TGTGCCAGCAGCACAGACGACCGCAGGAATCAGCCCCAGCATTTT.

The V and J genes are TRBV18 and TRBJ1-2, with D unresolved. Germline V gene lookup returns CDR1 KGHSH and CDR2 LQKENI. Trimming shortened V by 3 bases and J by 8 bases, and 10 bases separated the two germline ends. The CDR3 contains 12 residues. CDR3 amino acids: CASSPLREGYTF. The CDR3 region has the DNA TGTGCCAGCTCACCTCTCCGGGAGGGCTACACCTTC.

The chain combines TRBV4-3 with TRBJ2-1; the D is unclear. The CDR3 consists of 15 residues. Trimming pared 1 base from V and 2 bases from J, leaving 9 bases between. Per germline, CDR1 LGHNA and CDR2 YSLEER. Here the CDR3 reads CASSQAMGPYNEQFF. DNA for the CDR3: TGCGCCAGCAGCCAAGCTATGGGCCCCTACAATGAGCAGTTCTTC.

The rearrangement joins TRBV5-1 to TRBJ1-1; tentatively, D is TRBD1 (6 bases). With 6 bases removed from V and 1 base from J, the gap between germline ends came to 16 bases. Looked up from germline, CDR1 is SGHRS and CDR2 is YFSETQ. The CDR3 has 15 amino acids. CDR3 residues: CASNNQGGGNTEAFF. CDR3 nucleotides: TGCGCCAGCAACAACCAAGGGGGTGGGAACACTGAAGCTTTCTTT.